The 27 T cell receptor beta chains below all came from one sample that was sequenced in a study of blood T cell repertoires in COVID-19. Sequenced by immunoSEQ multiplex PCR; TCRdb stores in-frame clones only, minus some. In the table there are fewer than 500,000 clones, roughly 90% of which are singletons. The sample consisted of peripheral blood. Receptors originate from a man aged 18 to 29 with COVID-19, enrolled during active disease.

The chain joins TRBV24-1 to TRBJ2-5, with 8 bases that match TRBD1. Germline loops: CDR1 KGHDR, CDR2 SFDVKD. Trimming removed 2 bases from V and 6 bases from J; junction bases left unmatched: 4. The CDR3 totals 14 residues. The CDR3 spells CATSDSRQGQTQYF. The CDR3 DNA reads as TGTGCCACCAGTGATTCCCGACAGGGGCAGACCCAGTACTTC.

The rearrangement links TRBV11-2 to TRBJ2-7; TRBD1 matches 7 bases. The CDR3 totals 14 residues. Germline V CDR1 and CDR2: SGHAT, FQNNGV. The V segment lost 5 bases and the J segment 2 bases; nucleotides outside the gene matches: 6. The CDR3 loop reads CASSQSGTAYEQYF. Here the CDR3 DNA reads TGTGCCAGCAGCCAATCCGGGACAGCCTACGAGCAGTACTTC.

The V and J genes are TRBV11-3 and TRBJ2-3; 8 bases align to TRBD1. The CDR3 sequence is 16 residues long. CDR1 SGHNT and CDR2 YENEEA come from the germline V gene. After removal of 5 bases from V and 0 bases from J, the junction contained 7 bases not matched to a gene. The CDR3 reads CASSPRTGLSTDTQYF. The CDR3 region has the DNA TGTGCCAGCAGCCCAAGGACAGGGTTGAGCACAGATACGCAGTATTTT.

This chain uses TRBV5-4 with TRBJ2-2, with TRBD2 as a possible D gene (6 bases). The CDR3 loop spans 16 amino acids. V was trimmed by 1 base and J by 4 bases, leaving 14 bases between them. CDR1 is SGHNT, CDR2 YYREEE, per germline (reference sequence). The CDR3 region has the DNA TGTGCCAGCAGCTTGCCTACCCGGGGAGGCACCGGGGAGCTGTTTTTT. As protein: CASSLPTRGGTGELFF.

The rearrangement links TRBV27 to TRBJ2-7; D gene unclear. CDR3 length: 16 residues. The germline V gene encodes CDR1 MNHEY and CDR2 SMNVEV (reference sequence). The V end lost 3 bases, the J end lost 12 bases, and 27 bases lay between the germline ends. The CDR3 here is CASSLYKGSGINCPYF. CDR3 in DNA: TGTGCCAGCAGTTTGTATAAAGGTTCAGGTATCAATTGTCCGTACTTC.

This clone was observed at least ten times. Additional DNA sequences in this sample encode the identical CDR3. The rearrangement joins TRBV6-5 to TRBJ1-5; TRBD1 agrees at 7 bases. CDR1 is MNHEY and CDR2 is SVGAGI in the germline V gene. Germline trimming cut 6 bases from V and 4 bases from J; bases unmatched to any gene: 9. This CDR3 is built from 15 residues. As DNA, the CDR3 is TGTGCCAGCAGCCTAGACAGGGATCGGAATCAGCCCCAGCATTTT. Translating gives CASSLDRDRNQPQHF.

The DNA of the CDR3 is TGTGCCAGCGTCCAACTGGAGTCAAATACGCAGTATTTT. Translated: CASVQLESNTQYF. The V and J genes are TRBV2 and TRBJ2-3; D is ambiguous. This CDR3 is 13 amino acids long. Trimming left V 8 bases short and J 7 bases short, with 16 bases between. Per germline, CDR1 SNHLY and CDR2 FYNNEI.

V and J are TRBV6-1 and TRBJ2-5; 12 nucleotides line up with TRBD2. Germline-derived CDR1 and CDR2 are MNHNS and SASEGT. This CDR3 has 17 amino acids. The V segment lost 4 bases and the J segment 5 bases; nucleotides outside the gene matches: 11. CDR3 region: CASSVETSGSSRETQYF. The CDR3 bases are TGTGCCAGCAGTGTTGAGACTAGCGGGAGTTCAAGGGAGACCCAGTACTTC.

The DNA of the CDR3 is TGTGCCAGCAGCCAAGGGCGGGGGCGTGCAGATACGCAGTATTTT. Its translation is CASSQGRGRADTQYF. The rearrangement joins TRBV3-1 (or the pseudogene TRBV3-2) to TRBJ2-3, with D possibly matching TRBD2 (7 bases). The V gene lost 1 base and the J gene lost 4 bases, with 12 bases spanning the gap. Germline values: CDR1 LGHDT, CDR2 YNNKEL (reference sequence). The CDR3 is made up of 15 amino acids.

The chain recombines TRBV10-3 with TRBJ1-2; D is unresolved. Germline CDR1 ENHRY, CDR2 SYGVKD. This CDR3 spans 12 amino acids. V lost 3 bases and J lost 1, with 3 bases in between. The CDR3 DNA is TGTGCCATCAGTGACAGTAACTATGGCTACACCTTC. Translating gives CAISDSNYGYTF.

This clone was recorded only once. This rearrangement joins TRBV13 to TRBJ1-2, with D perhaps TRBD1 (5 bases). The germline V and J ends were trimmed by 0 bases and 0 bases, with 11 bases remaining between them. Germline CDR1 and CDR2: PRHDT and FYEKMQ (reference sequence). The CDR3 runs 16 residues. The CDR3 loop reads CASSLGGAATNYGYTF. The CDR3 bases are TGTGCCAGCAGCTTAGGAGGGGCAGCTACTAACTATGGCTACACCTTC.

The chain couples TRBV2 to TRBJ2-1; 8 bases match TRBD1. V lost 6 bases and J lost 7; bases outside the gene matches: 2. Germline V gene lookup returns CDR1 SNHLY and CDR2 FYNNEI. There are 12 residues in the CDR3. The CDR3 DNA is TGTGCCAGCAGGGACAGGGCGAATGAGCAGTTCTTC. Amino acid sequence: CASRDRANEQFF.

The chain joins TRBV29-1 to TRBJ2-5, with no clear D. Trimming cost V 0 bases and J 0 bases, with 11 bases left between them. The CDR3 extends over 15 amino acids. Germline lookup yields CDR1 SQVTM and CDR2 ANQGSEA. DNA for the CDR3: TGCAGCGTTGAAGATCGCAGCGAGTACCAAGAGACCCAGTACTTC. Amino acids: CSVEDRSEYQETQYF.

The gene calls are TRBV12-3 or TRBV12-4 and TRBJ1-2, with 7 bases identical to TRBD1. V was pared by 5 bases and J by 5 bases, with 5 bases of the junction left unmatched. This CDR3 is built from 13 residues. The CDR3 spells CASSLRDRYGYTF. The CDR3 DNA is TGTGCCAGCAGTCTCCGGGACAGATATGGCTACACCTTC.

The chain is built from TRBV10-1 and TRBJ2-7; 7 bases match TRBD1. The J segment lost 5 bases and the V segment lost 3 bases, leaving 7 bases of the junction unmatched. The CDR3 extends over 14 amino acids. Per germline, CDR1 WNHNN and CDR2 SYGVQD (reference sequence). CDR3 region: CASSESDRIHEQYF. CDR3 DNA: TGCGCCAGCAGTGAATCGGACAGGATCCACGAGCAGTACTTC.

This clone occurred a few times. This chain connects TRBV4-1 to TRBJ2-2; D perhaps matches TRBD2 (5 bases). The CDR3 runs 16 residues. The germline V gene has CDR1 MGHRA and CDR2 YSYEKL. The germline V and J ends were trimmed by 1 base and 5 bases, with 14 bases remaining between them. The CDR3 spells CASSQGSRAGTGELFF. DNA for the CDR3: TGCGCCAGCAGCCAAGGGTCGCGGGCCGGGACCGGGGAGCTGTTTTTT.

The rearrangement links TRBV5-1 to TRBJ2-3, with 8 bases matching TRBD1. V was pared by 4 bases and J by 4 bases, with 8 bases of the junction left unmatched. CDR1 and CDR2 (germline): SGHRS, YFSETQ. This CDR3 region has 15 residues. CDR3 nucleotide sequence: TGCGCCAGCAGCCAACCAGGGGGCATGGCAGATACGCAGTATTTT. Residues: CASSQPGGMADTQYF.

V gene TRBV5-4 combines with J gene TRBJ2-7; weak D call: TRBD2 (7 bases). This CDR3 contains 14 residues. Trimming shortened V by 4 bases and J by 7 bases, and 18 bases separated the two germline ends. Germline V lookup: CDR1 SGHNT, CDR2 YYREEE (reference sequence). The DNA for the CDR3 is TGTGCCAGCAGCCTCACGGCGGGGGCAGGGGAGCAGTACTTC. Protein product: CASSLTAGAGEQYF.

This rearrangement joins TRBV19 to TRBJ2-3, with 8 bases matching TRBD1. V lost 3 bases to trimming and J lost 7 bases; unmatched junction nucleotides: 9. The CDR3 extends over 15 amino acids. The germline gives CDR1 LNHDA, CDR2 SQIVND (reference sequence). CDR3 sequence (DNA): TGTGCCAGTAGTATCTTCTCCAGGGGGCTAAATACGCAGTATTTT. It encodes CASSIFSRGLNTQYF.

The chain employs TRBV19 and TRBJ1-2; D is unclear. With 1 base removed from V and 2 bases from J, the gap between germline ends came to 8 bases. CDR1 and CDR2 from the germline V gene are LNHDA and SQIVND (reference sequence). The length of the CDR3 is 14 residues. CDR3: CASSIAPGNYGYTF. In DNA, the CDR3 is TGTGCCAGTAGTATAGCTCCAGGCAACTATGGCTACACCTTC.

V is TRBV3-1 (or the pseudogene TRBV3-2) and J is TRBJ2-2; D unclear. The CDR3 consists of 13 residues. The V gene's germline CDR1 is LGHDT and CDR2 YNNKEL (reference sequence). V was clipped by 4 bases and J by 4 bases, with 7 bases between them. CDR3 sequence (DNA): TGTGCCAGCAGCCGGCTTATCACCGGGGAGCTGTTTTTT. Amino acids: CASSRLITGELFF.

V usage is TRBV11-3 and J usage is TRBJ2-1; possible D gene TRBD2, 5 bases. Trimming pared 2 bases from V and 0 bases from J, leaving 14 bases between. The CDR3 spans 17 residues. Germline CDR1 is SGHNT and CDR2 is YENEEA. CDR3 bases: TGTGCCAGCAGCTTAAGGAATGGACTGAGCTCCTACAATGAGCAGTTCTTC. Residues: CASSLRNGLSSYNEQFF.

CDR3 sequence: CASSVSLASPPDTQYF. CDR3 coding DNA: TGTGCCAGCAGCGTAAGTCTAGCCTCGCCCCCGGATACGCAGTATTTT. V gene TRBV9 combines with J gene TRBJ2-3; the D gene is possibly TRBD2 (5 bases). CDR1 and CDR2 (germline): SGDLS, YYNGEE. Trimming removed 1 base at V and 6 bases at J, with 18 bases between. CDR3 length equals 16 residues.

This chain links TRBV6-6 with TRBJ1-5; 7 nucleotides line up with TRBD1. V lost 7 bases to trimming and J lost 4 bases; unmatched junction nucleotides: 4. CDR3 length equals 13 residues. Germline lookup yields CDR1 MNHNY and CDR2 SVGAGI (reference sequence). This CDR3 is CASIGQVNQPQHF. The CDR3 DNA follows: TGTGCCAGCATCGGACAGGTGAATCAGCCCCAGCATTTT.

The CDR3 nucleotides read TGTGCCAGCTCCCCCTGGACAGGATCGAGTCAGCCCCAGCATTTT. As protein: CASSPWTGSSQPQHF. The chain carries TRBV18 and TRBJ1-5; 7 nucleotides align to TRBD1. Trimming cost V 6 bases and J 6 bases; bases outside gene matches: 11. The CDR3 has 15 amino acids. Germline CDR1 is KGHSH and CDR2 is LQKENI. Full variable domain (missing parts from reference TRBV18 and TRBJ1-5): NAGVMQNPRHLVRRRGQEARLRCSPMKGHSHVYWYRQLPEEGLKFMVYLQKENIIDESGMPKERFSAEFPKEGPSILRIQQVVRGDSAAYFCASSPWTGSSQPQHFGDGTRLSIL.

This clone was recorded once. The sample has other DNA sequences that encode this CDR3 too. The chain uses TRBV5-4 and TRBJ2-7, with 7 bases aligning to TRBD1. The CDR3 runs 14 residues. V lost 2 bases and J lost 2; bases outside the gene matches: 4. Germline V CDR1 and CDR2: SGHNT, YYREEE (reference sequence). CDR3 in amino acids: CASSFGTAPYEQYF. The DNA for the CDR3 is TGTGCCAGCAGCTTTGGGACAGCCCCCTACGAGCAGTACTTC.

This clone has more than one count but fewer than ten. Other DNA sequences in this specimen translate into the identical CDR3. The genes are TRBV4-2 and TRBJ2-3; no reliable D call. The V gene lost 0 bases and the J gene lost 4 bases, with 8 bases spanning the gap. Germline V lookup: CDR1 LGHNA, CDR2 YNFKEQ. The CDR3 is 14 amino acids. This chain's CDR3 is CASSQDYSSDTQYF. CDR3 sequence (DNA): TGTGCCAGCAGCCAAGACTATTCATCAGATACGCAGTATTTT.